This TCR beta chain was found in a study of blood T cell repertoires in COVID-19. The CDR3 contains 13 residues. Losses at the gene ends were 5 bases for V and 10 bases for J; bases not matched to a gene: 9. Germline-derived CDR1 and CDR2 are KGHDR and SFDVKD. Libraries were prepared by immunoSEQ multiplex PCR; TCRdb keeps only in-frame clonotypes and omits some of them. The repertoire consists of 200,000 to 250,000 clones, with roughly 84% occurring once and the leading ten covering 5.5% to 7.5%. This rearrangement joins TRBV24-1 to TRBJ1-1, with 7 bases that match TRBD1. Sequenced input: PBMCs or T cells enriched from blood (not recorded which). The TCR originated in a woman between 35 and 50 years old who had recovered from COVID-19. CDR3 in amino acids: CATSVGTGDRAFF. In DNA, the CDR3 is TGTGCCACCAGTGTTGGCACAGGGGATAGAGCTTTCTTT.